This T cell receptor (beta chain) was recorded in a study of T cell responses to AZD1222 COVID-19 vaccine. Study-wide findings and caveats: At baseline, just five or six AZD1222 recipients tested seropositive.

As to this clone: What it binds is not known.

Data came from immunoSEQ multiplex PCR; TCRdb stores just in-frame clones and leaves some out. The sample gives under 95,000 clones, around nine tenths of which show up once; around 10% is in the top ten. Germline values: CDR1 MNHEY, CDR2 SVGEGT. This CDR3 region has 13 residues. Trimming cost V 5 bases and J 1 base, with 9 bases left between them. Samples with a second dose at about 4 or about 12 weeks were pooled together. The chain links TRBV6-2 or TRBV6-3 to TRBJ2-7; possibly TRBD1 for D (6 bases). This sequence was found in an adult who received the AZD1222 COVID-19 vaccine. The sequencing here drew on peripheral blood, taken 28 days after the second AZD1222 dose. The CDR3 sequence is CASSRTVSYEQYF. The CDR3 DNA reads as TGTGCCAGCAGTCGGACAGTATCCTACGAGCAGTACTTC.